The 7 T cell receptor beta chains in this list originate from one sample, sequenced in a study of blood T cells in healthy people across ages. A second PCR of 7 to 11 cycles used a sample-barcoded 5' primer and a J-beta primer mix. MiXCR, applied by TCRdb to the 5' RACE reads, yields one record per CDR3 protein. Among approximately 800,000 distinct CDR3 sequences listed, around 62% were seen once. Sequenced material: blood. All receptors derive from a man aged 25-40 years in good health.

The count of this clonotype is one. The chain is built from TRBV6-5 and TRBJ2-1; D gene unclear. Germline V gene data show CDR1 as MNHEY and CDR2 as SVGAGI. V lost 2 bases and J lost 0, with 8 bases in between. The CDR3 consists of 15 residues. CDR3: CASSYGVSSYNEQFF. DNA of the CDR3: TGTGCCAGCAGTTACGGAGTTAGCTCCTACAATGAGCAGTTCTTC.

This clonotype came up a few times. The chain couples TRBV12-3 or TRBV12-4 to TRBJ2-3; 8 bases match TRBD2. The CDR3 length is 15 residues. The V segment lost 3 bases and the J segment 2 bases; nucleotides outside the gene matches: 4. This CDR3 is CASSFQRGHTDTQYF. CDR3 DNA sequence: TGTGCCAGCAGTTTTCAGCGGGGGCACACAGATACGCAGTATTTT.

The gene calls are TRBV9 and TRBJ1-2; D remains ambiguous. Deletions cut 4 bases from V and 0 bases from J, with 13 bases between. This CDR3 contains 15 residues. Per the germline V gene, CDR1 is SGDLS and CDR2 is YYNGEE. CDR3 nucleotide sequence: TGTGCCAGCAGCCCGATCGGAGGGTCTAACTATGGCTACACCTTC. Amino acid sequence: CASSPIGGSNYGYTF.

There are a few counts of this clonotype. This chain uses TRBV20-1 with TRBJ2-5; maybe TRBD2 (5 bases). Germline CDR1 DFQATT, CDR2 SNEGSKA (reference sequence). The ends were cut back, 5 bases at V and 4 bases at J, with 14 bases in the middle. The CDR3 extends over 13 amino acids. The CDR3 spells CSAQVGGRETQYF. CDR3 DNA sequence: TGCAGTGCTCAGGTCGGAGGTAGAGAGACCCAGTACTTC.

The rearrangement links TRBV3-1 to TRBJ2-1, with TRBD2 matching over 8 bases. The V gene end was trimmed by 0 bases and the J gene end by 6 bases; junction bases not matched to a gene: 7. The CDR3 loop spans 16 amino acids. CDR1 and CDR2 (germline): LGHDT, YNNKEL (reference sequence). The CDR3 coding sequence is TGTGCCAGCAGCCAAGATTGGGCGCGGGGGGCCAATGAGCAGTTCTTC. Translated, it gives CASSQDWARGANEQFF.

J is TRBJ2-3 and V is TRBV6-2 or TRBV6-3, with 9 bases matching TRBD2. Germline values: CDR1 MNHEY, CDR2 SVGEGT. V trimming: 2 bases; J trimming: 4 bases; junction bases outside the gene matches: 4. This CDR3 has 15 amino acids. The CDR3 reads CASSYGLAGPDTQYF. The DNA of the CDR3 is TGTGCCAGCAGTTACGGCCTAGCGGGGCCAGATACGCAGTATTTT.

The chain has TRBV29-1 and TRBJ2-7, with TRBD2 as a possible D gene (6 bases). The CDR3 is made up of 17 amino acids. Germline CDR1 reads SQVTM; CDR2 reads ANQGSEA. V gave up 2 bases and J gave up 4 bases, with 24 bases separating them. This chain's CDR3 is CSVELGKGATRRYEQYF. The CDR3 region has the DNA TGCAGCGTTGAACTGGGGAAAGGGGCGACTAGGAGATACGAGCAGTACTTC.